In this sample, the clone carrying this T cell receptor (beta chain) turned up a few times. Its specificity is not known. Unique molecular identifiers tagged the TCR beta cDNA libraries. TCRdb independently ran MiXCR on the PCR reads; one entry per CDR3 protein. The sample lists a few hundred thousand distinct CDR3 sequences; approximately 38% were seen once. This record belongs to a study of post-analysis software for immune sequencing data. Overall study findings and caveats: Pronounced co-clustering by F measure was evident among identically batched samples.

The sequence derives from a girl aged 5 to 17 with multiple sclerosis. Sequencing used blood.

For the CDR3, the DNA is TGTGCCAGCAGCGGCGGACAGGGGGCCTACGAGCAGTACTTC. It translates to CASSGGQGAYEQYF. The chain uses TRBV7-9 and TRBJ2-1; 10 bases fit TRBD1. The DNA end is a closer match to TRBJ2-7, so the J assignment may be wrong. The CDR3 covers 14 residues. CDR1 and CDR2 (germline): SEHNR, FQNEAQ (reference sequence).